A single sample is the source of the 14 T cell receptor beta chains below, sequenced in a study of tumor and adjacent non-tumor tissue in lung cancer. This sample's RNA came from whole unsorted tissue. The library came from three nested PCR rounds adapted from ARM-PCR protocols. A single record per CDR3 protein comes from TCRdb applying MiXCR to the multiplex PCR reads. The sample carries about 93,000 distinct CDR3 sequences, 67% recorded once. Sequenced material: lung tumor tissue. These receptors were collected from a man in his sixties with non-small cell lung cancer.

As for this clonotype: A read error may be the cause here, since a much bigger clone is one base away. The chain has TRBV2 and TRBJ2-5; the D gene is possibly TRBD1 (6 bases). There are 13 residues in the CDR3. Per germline, CDR1 SNHLY and CDR2 FYNNEI. V lost 8 bases and J 7 bases, leaving 17 bases between the germline ends. The CDR3 loop reads CASAEGTWGTQYF. CDR3 in DNA: TGTGCCAGCGCTGAAGGGACATGGGGGACCCAGTACTTC.

The DNA of the CDR3 is TGCGCCAGCAGCGAAACGGACCGTGGAAATGAGCAGTTCTTC. Protein: CASSETDRGNEQFF. The chain is built from TRBV4-1 and TRBJ2-1; D gene ambiguous. CDR3 length: 14 residues. The V end was cut by 5 bases, the J end by 7 bases, with 15 bases between. The germline V gene has CDR1 MGHRA and CDR2 YSYEKL.

Comment on this clonotype: A read error may explain this, as a much larger clone is one base away. The V call is TRBV6-6, the J call TRBJ1-1; 12 positions agree with TRBD1. The CDR3 consists of 18 residues. The V gene's germline CDR1 is MNHNY and CDR2 SVGAGI (reference sequence). V lost 7 bases and J lost 5; bases outside the gene matches: 17. The DNA of the CDR3 is TGTGCCAGCATCCCTACTGGGGGACAGGGGGCGCCTAGGACTGAAGCTTTCTTT. This codes for CASIPTGGQGAPRTEAFF.

This clonotype was recorded many times. The chain recombines TRBV5-1 with TRBJ2-5; 8 nucleotides agree with TRBD2. The CDR3 has 14 amino acids. Trimming at V came to 4 bases and at J to 2 bases, leaving 4 bases not matched to a gene. The germline CDR1 and CDR2 sequences are SGHRS and YFSETQ. CDR3 sequence: CASSPSGGQETQYF. The DNA for the CDR3 is TGCGCCAGCAGCCCCAGCGGGGGTCAAGAGACCCAGTACTTC.

This clonotype turned up a few times. The chain has TRBV7-9 and TRBJ1-1, with TRBD1 as a possible D gene (5 bases). With 5 bases removed from V and 6 bases from J, the gap between germline ends came to 16 bases. CDR1 is SEHNR and CDR2 is FQNEAQ in the germline V gene (reference sequence). The CDR3 totals 14 residues. In DNA form, the CDR3 reads TGTGCCAGCAGCACTATCGGACGGGACCCTGAAGCTTTCTTT. Encoded protein: CASSTIGRDPEAFF.

This sequence joins TRBV9 and TRBJ2-1; D unclear. V was trimmed by 0 bases and J by 2 bases, leaving 3 bases between them. This CDR3 has 13 amino acids. The germline V gene encodes CDR1 SGDLS and CDR2 YYNGEE. CDR3 sequence: CASSVGPYNEQFF. The CDR3 nucleotides read TGTGCCAGCAGCGTAGGTCCCTACAATGAGCAGTTCTTC.

This clonotype was seen ten or more times. The chain joins TRBV6-5 to TRBJ2-7, with D possibly TRBD2 on 6 matching bases. The ends were cut back, 6 bases at V and 3 bases at J, with 12 bases in the middle. The germline gives CDR1 MNHEY, CDR2 SVGAGI. This CDR3 has 13 residues. The chain's CDR3 is CASSRDWGYEQYF. CDR3 bases: TGTGCCAGCAGCAGGGACTGGGGCTACGAGCAGTACTTC.

On this clonotype itself: Likely a read error: the CDR3 ends without its conserved phenylalanine or tryptophan. The J gene is TRBJ1-2, the V gene TRBV11-1; D may be TRBD1 (5 bases). The length of the CDR3 is 16 residues. Trimming stripped 6 bases from V and 4 bases from J, with 21 bases between. Germline loops: CDR1 SGHAT, CDR2 FQDESV (reference sequence). The CDR3 reads CASSYRPTWDGYGYTI. The CDR3 bases are TGTGCCAGCAGTTATAGACCGACATGGGACGGCTATGGCTACACCATT.

The table lists this clonotype with many counts. The V gene is TRBV28, the J gene TRBJ2-1, with TRBD2 matching over 9 bases. This CDR3 region has 12 residues. V was clipped by 8 bases and J by 9 bases; unmatched bases: 5. The germline gives CDR1 MDHEN, CDR2 SYDVKM. The DNA of the CDR3 is TGTGCCAGCTCTAGCGGGATCGGTGAGCAGTTCTTC. Residues: CASSSGIGEQFF.

For this clonotype: Here the CDR3 omits its conserved ending phenylalanine or tryptophan, so a read error is the likely source. The gene calls are TRBV7-3 and TRBJ1-2, with D possibly being TRBD1 (5 bases). Germline CDR1 SGHTA, CDR2 FQGTGA. The V end lost 2 bases, the J end lost 5 bases, and 15 bases lay between the germline ends. The CDR3 has 15 amino acids. The CDR3 nucleotides are TGTGCCAGCAGCTTAGACAGATACACAAATTATGGCTACACCCTC. Protein product: CASSLDRYTNYGYTL.

This clonotype was counted a few times. This chain uses TRBV9 with TRBJ1-4; the D is unclear. V was cut by 7 bases and J by 5 bases, with 12 bases left in between. This CDR3 is 13 amino acids long. Germline V gene data show CDR1 as SGDLS and CDR2 as YYNGEE. CDR3 DNA sequence: TGTGCCAGCGGCTCGGGCCAGAATGAAAAACTGTTTTTT. It translates to CASGSGQNEKLFF.

Notes on this clonotype: The conserved phenylalanine or tryptophan normally closing the CDR3 is absent here, so this likely arose from a read error. The rearrangement joins TRBV6-5 to TRBJ2-3; possibly TRBD1 or TRBD2 for D (6 bases each). The CDR3 runs 16 residues. In germline, CDR1 is MNHEY, CDR2 SVGAGI. The germline V and J ends were trimmed by 0 bases and 4 bases, with 14 bases remaining between them. CDR3 amino acids: CASSYSLAGGPDTQYV. The DNA for the CDR3 is TGTGCCAGCAGTTACTCGTTAGCTGGGGGGCCAGATACGCAGTATGTT.

Comments on this clonotype: This sequence may be a read error, since a much larger clone differs from it by one base. The rearrangement joins TRBV29-1 to TRBJ2-1; D uncertain. The CDR3 has 13 amino acids. Between the trimmed V and J ends, which lost 6 bases and 6 bases, there was a span of 15 bases. Per the germline V gene, CDR1 is SQVTM and CDR2 is ANQGSEA. The DNA of the CDR3 is TGCAGCGTGAAACCCCCGGCCTGCAATGAGCAGTTCTTC. Its translation: CSVKPPACNEQFF.

This clonotype has only one observation. J is TRBJ2-2 and V is TRBV20-1, with D perhaps matching TRBD1 or TRBD2 (5 bases each). The germline gives CDR1 DFQATT, CDR2 SNEGSKA (reference sequence). This CDR3 contains 17 residues. Between the trimmed V and J ends, which lost 4 bases and 9 bases, there was a span of 27 bases. DNA for the CDR3: TGCAGTGCTAAGACTAACAGGATTCAGAGTAGAAGCTGGGAGCTGTTTTTT. Translation: CSAKTNRIQSRSWELFF.